What follows are 29 T cell receptor beta chains derived from one specimen sequenced in a study of CD8 T cells in ankylosing spondylitis. Study outcomes and limitations: A TCR beta motif of eight highly homologous variants appeared characteristic of ankylosing spondylitis blood.

These receptors' targets are unknown. TCRdb fed the 5' RACE reads into MiXCR, producing one record per CDR3 protein. The sample contains a few hundred thousand distinct CDR3 sequences, 12% of which appear only once. Specimen: blood, either unsorted or a sorted T cell fraction (not recorded which). The receptors come from a male donor with ankylosing spondylitis.

This rearrangement joins TRBV4-1 to TRBJ1-4, with D maybe TRBD1 (5 bases). Germline assignment: CDR1 MGHRA and CDR2 YSYEKL. This CDR3 has 16 residues. Trimming pared 4 bases from V and 2 bases from J, leaving 14 bases between. This CDR3 is CASSPREGTTNEKLFF. As DNA, the CDR3 is TGCGCCAGCAGCCCAAGGGAGGGGACGACTAATGAAAAACTGTTTTTT.

This chain connects TRBV29-1 to TRBJ1-2, with 10 positions matching TRBD1. The CDR3 runs to 13 residues. Germline trimming cut 6 bases from V and 4 bases from J; bases unmatched to any gene: 5. CDR1 and CDR2 (germline): SQVTM, ANQGSEA. The CDR3 DNA sequence: TGCAGCGTAGGACAGGGGGGAGGCTATGGCTACACCTTC. Protein product: CSVGQGGGYGYTF.

This clonotype was recorded a few times. This chain links TRBV10-3 with TRBJ1-2, with a tentative D call TRBD1 (5 bases). Deletions cut 6 bases from V and 6 bases from J, with 17 bases between. The germline V gene has CDR1 ENHRY and CDR2 SYGVKD. CDR3 size: 14 residues. CDR3 nucleotide sequence: TGTGCCATCAGGGGGCCCAGTCTAGGGGATGGCTACACCTTC. It yields the protein CAIRGPSLGDGYTF.

The sample holds a few counts of this clonotype. The J gene is TRBJ1-4, the V gene TRBV5-1; no clear D. Germline CDR1 is SGHRS and CDR2 is YFSETQ. CDR3 size: 16 residues. Trimming took off 4 bases at V and 0 bases at J, with 13 bases between the two ends. The CDR3 reads CASSAGVATTNEKLFF. CDR3 nucleotide sequence: TGCGCCAGCAGCGCCGGAGTGGCGACAACTAATGAAAAACTGTTTTTT.

This clonotype was observed a handful of times. The chain carries TRBV4-2 and TRBJ2-5; D call uncertain. Germline V CDR1 and CDR2: LGHNA, YNFKEQ. Trimming shortened V by 0 bases and J by 2 bases, and 10 bases separated the two germline ends. CDR3 length equals 15 residues. The CDR3 DNA is TGTGCCAGCAGCCAAGAAAGGAGAGGACAAGAGACCCAGTACTTC. It encodes CASSQERRGQETQYF.

This clonotype was counted between two and nine times. Here the CDR3 reads CASSQGRGSPLHF. CDR3 bases: TGTGCCAGCAGCCAAGGTCGAGGTTCACCCCTCCACTTT. The J gene is TRBJ1-6, the V gene TRBV3-1; D unresolved. Looked up from germline, CDR1 is LGHDT and CDR2 is YNNKEL (reference sequence). This CDR3 is built from 13 residues. With 1 base removed from V and 9 bases from J, the gap between germline ends came to 7 bases.

CDR3 in amino acids: CSARPPGQGLPLHF. CDR3 DNA sequence: TGCAGTGCTAGACCTCCGGGACAGGGCTTACCCCTCCACTTT. The genes are TRBV20-1 and TRBJ1-6, with 9 bases identical to TRBD1. Germline CDR1 is DFQATT and CDR2 is SNEGSKA (reference sequence). The trim removed 2 bases at V and 12 bases at J, leaving 8 bases unmatched. The CDR3 covers 14 residues.

This clonotype has a handful of counts. This chain uses TRBV20-1 with TRBJ2-1; D is perhaps TRBD2 (6 bases). Trimming shortened V by 2 bases and J by 5 bases, and 10 bases separated the two germline ends. The V gene's germline CDR1 is DFQATT and CDR2 SNEGSKA (reference sequence). The CDR3 covers 13 residues. Here the CDR3 DNA reads TGCAGTGCTAGAATAGCGGCGGACAATGAGCAGTTCTTC. As protein: CSARIAADNEQFF.

V is TRBV5-6 and J is TRBJ2-7, with TRBD2 matching over 7 bases. The CDR3 is made up of 15 amino acids. The germline CDR1 and CDR2 sequences are SGHDT and YYEEEE. The trim removed 0 bases at V and 7 bases at J, leaving 10 bases unmatched. DNA of the CDR3: TGTGCCAGCAGCTTGGTAGTAGCGGGTCCTGGGGAGCAGTACTTC. Amino acids: CASSLVVAGPGEQYF.

The V gene is TRBV15, the J gene TRBJ2-1; D remains ambiguous. The length of the CDR3 is 15 residues. Germline CDR1 LNHNV, CDR2 YYDKDF (reference sequence). V lost 3 bases and J lost 3, with 12 bases in between. CDR3 nucleotide sequence: TGTGCCACCAGCAGTAGAGAGCCTGTCTACAATGAGCAGTTCTTC. Protein product: CATSSREPVYNEQFF.

J is TRBJ2-7 and V is TRBV5-1; 13 bases are shared with TRBD2. Germline trimming cut 4 bases from V and 6 bases from J; bases unmatched to any gene: 7. The CDR3 consists of 15 residues. CDR1 is SGHRS and CDR2 is YFSETQ in the germline V gene. This CDR3 reads CASSPGLAGTVEQYF. CDR3 nucleotides: TGCGCCAGCAGCCCGGGACTAGCGGGAACCGTCGAGCAGTACTTC. The whole variable domain, filled in from reference TRBV5-1 and TRBJ2-7, reads KAGVTQTPRYLIKTRGQQVTLSCSPISGHRSVSWYQQTPGQGLQFLFEYFSETQRNKGNFPGRFSGRQFSNSRSEMNVSTLELGDSALYLCASSPGLAGTVEQYFGPGTRLTVT.

The rearrangement links TRBV7-8 to TRBJ2-2; 10 nucleotides align to TRBD2. The germline gives CDR1 SGHVS, CDR2 FQNEAQ. With V trimmed by 1 base and J by 2 bases, 10 bases remained unmatched. CDR3 length: 19 amino acids. CDR3 sequence (DNA): TGTGCCAGCAGCTTAGTTTCGCTAGCGGGAGAAGGTAACACCGGGGAGCTGTTTTTT. It specifies CASSLVSLAGEGNTGELFF.

This chain connects TRBV20-1 to TRBJ2-7; 8 nucleotides agree with TRBD2. Germline values: CDR1 DFQATT, CDR2 SNEGSKA (reference sequence). The ends lost 0 bases at V and 3 bases at J; junction bases unmatched: 7. The CDR3 extends over 15 amino acids. CDR3 amino acids: CSARDFRLAGYEQYF. The CDR3 nucleotides read TGCAGTGCTAGAGATTTCAGGCTAGCGGGCTACGAGCAGTACTTC.

This chain joins TRBV20-1 and TRBJ2-1, with D possibly being TRBD2 (6 bases). V gave up 1 base and J gave up 8 bases, with 15 bases separating them. There are 14 residues in the CDR3. From germline, CDR1 is DFQATT and CDR2 SNEGSKA (reference sequence). The DNA for the CDR3 is TGCAGTGCTAGAGTTTCCGGGAGAGTCCATGAGCAGTTCTTC. This sequence encodes CSARVSGRVHEQFF.

V and J are TRBV21-1 and TRBJ2-2; no check of the table's D call, TRBD2, against the DNA was made. TRBV21-1 is listed as a pseudogene. The CDR3 contains 18 residues. The CDR3 sequence: CASSKGWCSGQRTGELFF. The DNA of the CDR3 is TGTGCCAGCAGCAAAGGGTGGTGTAGCGGGCAAAGGACCGGGGAGCTGTTTTTT.

This clonotype has a single count. V gene TRBV6-5 combines with J gene TRBJ1-1; 8 bases agree with TRBD1. The CDR3 loop spans 14 amino acids. V shed 4 bases, J shed 10 bases, and the junction held 11 bases outside the gene matches. In germline, CDR1 is MNHEY, CDR2 SVGAGI. This CDR3 is CASSSGRQGTRAFF. Written as DNA, the CDR3 is TGTGCCAGCAGTTCCGGGCGACAGGGGACGAGAGCTTTCTTT.

This chain uses TRBV20-1 with TRBJ2-7; 7 positions match TRBD2. The CDR3 contains 14 residues. V was pared by 3 bases and J by 3 bases, with 8 bases of the junction left unmatched. Germline loops: CDR1 DFQATT, CDR2 SNEGSKA (reference sequence). CDR3 nucleotide sequence: TGCAGTGCTAGGGACTTCCGGGACTACTACGAGCAGTACTTC. Its translation: CSARDFRDYYEQYF.

This chain joins TRBV5-1 and TRBJ1-2; D is uncertain. V lost 5 bases and J lost 6, with 11 bases in between. CDR1 SGHRS and CDR2 YFSETQ come from the germline V gene. The CDR3 length is 12 residues. CDR3 amino acids: CASSPDANGYTF. DNA of the CDR3: TGCGCCAGCAGTCCGGACGCCAATGGCTACACCTTC.

J is TRBJ2-2 and V is TRBV29-1; a weak D match, TRBD2 (6 bases). Trimming shortened V by 5 bases and J by 0 bases, and 13 bases separated the two germline ends. Germline V gene data show CDR1 as SQVTM and CDR2 as ANQGSEA. The CDR3 sequence is 15 residues long. In DNA, the CDR3 is TGCAGCGTTTGGGGCGGGACGGCGAACACCGGGGAGCTGTTTTTT. Protein product: CSVWGGTANTGELFF.

V usage is TRBV5-6 and J usage is TRBJ2-7, with unresolved D. V lost 1 base and J 7 bases, leaving 12 bases between the germline ends. Germline lookup yields CDR1 SGHDT and CDR2 YYEEEE. The CDR3 loop spans 13 amino acids. The CDR3 DNA sequence: TGTGCCAGCAGCTTGTCTCACCTTGGGGAGCAGTACGTC. Translated, it gives CASSLSHLGEQYV.

The chain carries TRBV30 and TRBJ2-3; D is unclear. The CDR3 has 13 amino acids. Germline V gives CDR1 GTSNPN, CDR2 SVGIG (reference sequence). V was pared by 3 bases and J by 3 bases, with 10 bases between. The CDR3 DNA follows: TGTGCCTGGAGCGGTTACGATACAGATACGCAGTATTTT. Amino acids: CAWSGYDTDTQYF.

V gene TRBV5-1 combines with J gene TRBJ2-1, with 11 positions matching TRBD2. CDR3 length equals 18 residues. With 0 bases clipped from V and 8 bases from J, the junction kept 13 bases outside the gene matches. CDR1 is SGHRS, CDR2 YFSETQ, per germline. CDR3 DNA sequence: TGCGCCAGCAGCTTGGCCGGCAGCACTAGCGGGAGAGGAGATGAGCAGTTCTTC. This encodes CASSLAGSTSGRGDEQFF.

This clonotype was counted at least ten times. The CDR3 nucleotides are TGTGCCAGCGCCCTCTCTGGGGCCAACGTCCTGACTTTC. This translates into CASALSGANVLTF. The V call is TRBV2, the J call TRBJ2-6; D not certain. The germline V gene has CDR1 SNHLY and CDR2 FYNNEI. V lost 8 bases and J 0 bases, leaving 5 bases between the germline ends. There are 13 residues in the CDR3.

This clonotype came up a few times. The genes are TRBV3-1 and TRBJ2-7; 10 bases match TRBD2. The CDR3 totals 15 residues. V was clipped by 0 bases and J by 5 bases; unmatched bases: 4. Germline-derived CDR1 and CDR2 are LGHDT and YNNKEL (reference sequence). The CDR3 DNA is TGTGCCAGCAGCCAAGATGCTAGCGGGAGCCACGAGCAGTACGTC. The encoded protein is CASSQDASGSHEQYV.

This clonotype was observed a handful of times. The chain has TRBV7-9 and TRBJ2-3; TRBD2 agrees at 13 bases. This CDR3 region has 16 residues. Germline V lookup: CDR1 SEHNR, CDR2 FQNEAQ (reference sequence). J lost 5 bases, V lost 4 bases, and 6 bases had no gene match. CDR3 coding DNA: TGTGCCAGCAGCTCACTAGCGGGAGGGGAGAGAGATACGCAGTATTTT. Its translation is CASSSLAGGERDTQYF.

This clonotype came up a few times. The chain recombines TRBV12-3 or TRBV12-4 with TRBJ2-7; maybe TRBD2 (6 bases). The ends were cut back, 7 bases at V and 0 bases at J, with 19 bases in the middle. This CDR3 region has 16 residues. The CDR3 DNA reads TGTGCCAGCACCCATGGGGGGTTCGGGAACTCCTACGAGCAGTACTTC. Its protein product is CASTHGGFGNSYEQYF.

This clonotype came up a few times. The rearrangement links TRBV5-6 to TRBJ2-3; D is perhaps TRBD1 or TRBD2 (5 bases each). V gave up 3 bases and J gave up 4 bases, with 12 bases separating them. The CDR3 is made up of 14 amino acids. Germline CDR1 reads SGHDT; CDR2 reads YYEEEE. The CDR3 here is CASSWDQASDTQYF. The CDR3 coding sequence is TGTGCCAGCAGCTGGGACCAGGCGTCAGATACGCAGTATTTT.

The table lists this clonotype with a few counts. This chain joins TRBV6-2 or TRBV6-3 and TRBJ2-7; 16 bases align to TRBD2. The CDR3 runs 15 residues. The germline V gene encodes CDR1 MNHEY and CDR2 SVGEGT. Unmatched junction bases numbered 4, after V lost 8 bases and J lost 3 bases. CDR3 residues: CASLGLAGGNYEQYV. The CDR3 DNA is TGTGCCAGCCTGGGACTAGCGGGAGGGAACTACGAGCAGTACGTC.

This clonotype was detected a few times. The CDR3 is CSVRDRFNEKLFF. The CDR3 DNA reads TGCAGCGTTAGGGACAGATTTAATGAAAAACTGTTTTTT. The chain combines TRBV29-1 with TRBJ1-4, with 7 bases matching TRBD1. Per the germline V gene, CDR1 is SQVTM and CDR2 is ANQGSEA. The CDR3 has 13 residues. Losses at the gene ends were 5 bases for V and 4 bases for J; bases not matched to a gene: 4.